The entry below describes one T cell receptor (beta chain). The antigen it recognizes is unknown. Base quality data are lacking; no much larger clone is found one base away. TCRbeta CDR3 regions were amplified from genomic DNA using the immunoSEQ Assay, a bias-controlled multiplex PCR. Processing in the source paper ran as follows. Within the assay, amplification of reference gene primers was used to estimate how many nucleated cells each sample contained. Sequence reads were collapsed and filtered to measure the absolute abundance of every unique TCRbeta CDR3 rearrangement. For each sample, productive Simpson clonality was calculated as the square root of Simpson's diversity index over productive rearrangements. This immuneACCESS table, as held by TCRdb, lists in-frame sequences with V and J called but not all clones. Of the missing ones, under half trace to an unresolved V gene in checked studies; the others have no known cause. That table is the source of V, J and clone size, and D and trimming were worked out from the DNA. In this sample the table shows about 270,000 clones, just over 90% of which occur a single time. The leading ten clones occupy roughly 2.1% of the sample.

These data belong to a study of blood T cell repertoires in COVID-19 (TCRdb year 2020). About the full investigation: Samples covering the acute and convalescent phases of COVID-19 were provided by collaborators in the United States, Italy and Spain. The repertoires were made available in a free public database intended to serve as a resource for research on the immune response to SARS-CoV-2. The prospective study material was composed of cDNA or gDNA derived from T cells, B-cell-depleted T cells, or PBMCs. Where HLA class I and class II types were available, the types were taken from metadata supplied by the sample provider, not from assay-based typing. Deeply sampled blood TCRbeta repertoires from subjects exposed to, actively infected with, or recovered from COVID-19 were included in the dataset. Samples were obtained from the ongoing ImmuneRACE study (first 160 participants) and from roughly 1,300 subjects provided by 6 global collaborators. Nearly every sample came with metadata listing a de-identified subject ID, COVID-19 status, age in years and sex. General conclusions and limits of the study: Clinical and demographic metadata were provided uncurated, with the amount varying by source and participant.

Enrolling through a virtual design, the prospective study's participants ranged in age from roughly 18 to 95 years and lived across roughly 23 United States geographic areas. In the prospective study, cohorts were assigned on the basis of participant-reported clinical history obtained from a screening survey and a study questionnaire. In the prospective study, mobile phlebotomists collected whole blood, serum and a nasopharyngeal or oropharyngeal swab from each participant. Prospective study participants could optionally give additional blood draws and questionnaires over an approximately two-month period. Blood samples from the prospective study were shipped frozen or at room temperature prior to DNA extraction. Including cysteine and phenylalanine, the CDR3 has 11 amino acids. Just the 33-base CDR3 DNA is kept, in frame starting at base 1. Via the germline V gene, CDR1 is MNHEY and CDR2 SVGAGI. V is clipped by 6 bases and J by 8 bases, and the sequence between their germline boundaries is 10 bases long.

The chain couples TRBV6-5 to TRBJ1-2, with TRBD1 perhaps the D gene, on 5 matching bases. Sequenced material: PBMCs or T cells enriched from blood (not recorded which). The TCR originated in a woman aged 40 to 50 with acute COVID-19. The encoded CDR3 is CASSRDSGYTF. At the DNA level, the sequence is TGTGCCAGCAGCAGGGATTCGGGCTACACCTTC.